Sequencing of this TCR beta chain was carried out in a study of cytomegalovirus exposure and HLA in healthy donors. The CDR3 is made up of 11 amino acids. Germline V gives CDR1 SSHAT, CDR2 FNYEAQ (reference sequence). Regarding this clone: The junction does not match germline at one end; this may be a read error.

Amplification used 60 Vbeta primers and 13 Jbeta primers. Sequencing was performed with immunoSEQ multiplex PCR; in TCRdb, only in-frame clones are kept and a portion is missing. The data hold about 200,000 clones, with about 77% observed a single time. The V and J genes are TRBV7-7 and TRBJ2-1; TRBD2 might be the D (5 bases). The sample comprised PBMCs. The receptor was isolated from a woman in her 30s in good health and CMV-seropositive. CDR3 coding DNA: TGTGCTAGCAGCGGCGGAGGTGAGCAGTTCTTC. Translation: CASSGGGEQFF.